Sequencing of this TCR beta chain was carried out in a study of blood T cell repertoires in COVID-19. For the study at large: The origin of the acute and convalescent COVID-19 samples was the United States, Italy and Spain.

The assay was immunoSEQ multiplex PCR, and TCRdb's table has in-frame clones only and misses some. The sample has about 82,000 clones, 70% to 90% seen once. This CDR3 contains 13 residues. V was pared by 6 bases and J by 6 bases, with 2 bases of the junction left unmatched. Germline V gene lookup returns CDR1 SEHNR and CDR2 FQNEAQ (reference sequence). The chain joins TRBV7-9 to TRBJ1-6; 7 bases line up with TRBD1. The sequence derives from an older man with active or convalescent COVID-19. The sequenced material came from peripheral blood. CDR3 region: CASREGANSPLHF. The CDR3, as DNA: TGTGCCAGCAGAGAGGGGGCTAATTCACCCCTCCACTTT. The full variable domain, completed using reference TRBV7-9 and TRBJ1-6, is DTGVSQNPRHKITKRGQNVTFRCDPISEHNRLYWYRQTLGQGPEFLTYFQNEAQLEKSRLLSDRFSAERPKGSFSTLEIQRTEQGDSAMYLCASREGANSPLHFGNGTRLTVT.